In its sample, the clone carrying this T cell receptor beta chain was seen once. Its antigen is still unknown. From germline, CDR1 is MDHEN and CDR2 SYDVKM. V lost 6 bases and J lost 2, with 17 bases in between. The CDR3 length is 15 residues. The sample originates from a study of cytomegalovirus exposure and HLA in healthy donors. Looking at the study overall: Earlier results showed 117 million unique TCR beta sequences derived from about 179 million T cells.

This PCR relied on a set of 60 Vbeta primers and 13 Jbeta primers. Sequencing was performed with immunoSEQ multiplex PCR; in TCRdb, only in-frame clones are kept and a portion is missing. The sample lists approximately 150,000 clones, roughly 70% occurring once. Regarding the study as a whole: The CMV antigen specificity of a few CMV-associated chains was confirmed through in vitro analysis. Rarity marked most TCR sequences, yet some public TCRs occurred in many donors. Later analysis identified several of the most significant clusters that appeared linked to common viral pathogens.

The receptor was isolated from a man aged 30 to 45 in good health and CMV-seropositive. Sequenced material: PBMCs. This chain links TRBV28 with TRBJ2-7; maybe TRBD2 (6 bases). The CDR3, as DNA: TGTGCCAGCAGCCCCGGGAGTATCGCTACCTACGAGCAGTACTTC. The encoded protein is CASSPGSIATYEQYF. The full variable domain, rest sourced from reference TRBV28 and TRBJ2-7, is DVKVTQSSRYLVKRTGEKVFLECVQDMDHENMFWYRQDPGLGLRLIYFSYDVKMKEKGDIPEGYSVSREKKERFSLILESASTNQTSMYLCASSPGSIATYEQYFGPGTRLTVT.